A single TCR beta chain is shown here with its context. Its antigen specificity is not known. The sample holds no much larger clone one base away, and base qualities are not on file. The data were taken from a study of cytomegalovirus exposure and HLA in healthy donors (dated by TCRdb to 2016 to 2017). Background on the whole study: In an earlier analysis of 587 of the donors, 276 Gb of sequence data and 100 million or so unique TCR beta sequences from 180 million or so T cells were reported. The study profiled the T cell repertoires of hundreds of subjects by immunosequencing and related them to cytomegalovirus serostatus. Of the approximately 400 genotyped donors, approximately 80% fell in the genetic ancestry cluster associated with self-reported Caucasian donors. The number of typed donors differed by locus: roughly 629-640 for A, B, C, DRB1 and DQB1; approximately 520 for DQA1; some 590 for DPA1; and roughly 450 for DPB1. Rather than using new phenotypic data, the later analysis identified candidate immune exposures from TCR beta sequences and from how often those sequences occurred across donors. To predict cytomegalovirus infection status, the study combined high-throughput TCR immunosequencing, statistical association of individual TCRs with disease status, and machine learning. In a later analysis, previously published TCR beta repertoires from about 640 donors were re-analyzed and high-resolution HLA genotyping was added so that TCR occurrence patterns could be studied. All discovery cohort repertoires had been generated using a single sequencing platform. The aim of the study was to test whether cataloging public T cell receptors could identify signatures of past pathogen exposure. Genome-wide SNP genotypes for about 60% of the roughly 670 donors were used in a later genetic analysis, which treated that subset as a discovery cohort. Across some 400 genotyped donors of the cohort, an average of approximately 240,000 unique TCR beta nucleotide sequences per donor were sequenced, and 15% to 20% of those sequences were non-productive. In an earlier analysis of roughly 540 of the donors, high-throughput TCR beta sequencing was used to judge whether each TCR beta V gene segment behaved as functional or pseudogenic. Donor age, sex, ethnicity and CMV serostatus were compiled together with the repertoire data. Approximately 310 gigabases of sequencing data and 70 million to 85 million unique TCR sequences were included in an early release covering 550 to 650 HLA-typed donors. A separate validation cohort of over a hundred different subjects was used in addition to the approximately 700-subject first cohort. HLA typing included class I and class II loci at four-digit resolution. Because of strong linkage in the cohort, five DR-DQ haplotypes were treated as single units for association and clustering. Study-wide findings and limitations: A cluster of highly shared sequence variants was judged likely to represent a technical artifact of the sequencing pipeline. According to a later analysis, TCR association rates differed among HLA loci, with DRB1 alleles showing the most associated TCRs and HLA-C alleles showing the fewest. In vitro tests confirmed that a few of the cytomegalovirus-associated TCR beta chains recognize cytomegalovirus antigens. According to the authors, the approach could potentially be generalized to other disease states and immunological phenotypes. Most TCR sequences were observed very rarely across donors, whereas some public TCRs were present in many individuals. A later genetic analysis reported fewer N-insertions in productive TCRs among donors in an Asian-associated ancestry cluster than the roughly 720-donor mean. Linkage disequilibrium might explain the correlated functional status among segregating V segments, but an unknown experimental factor could not be excluded. HLA typing was unavailable for some donors at each locus, so association tests used only the typed subset. Immune exposure information for the cohort was limited to CMV serostatus. V-gene and J-gene trimming of TCR beta chains was associated with a missense DCLRE1C variant in a later genetic analysis, and the association was replicated in an independent cohort. Most CMV-associated TCR beta chains appeared to be HLA-restricted in a later analysis, and the HLA associations seemed to be driven largely by CMV exposure. In a later analysis, several top co-occurrence clusters were reported to appear linked to parvovirus B19, influenza, CMV and Epstein-Barr virus. Sequencing depth was assumed to be roughly uniform across donors in the presence/absence analyses, though that assumption may not hold. In an earlier analysis of 587 of the donors, most TCR beta V segments appeared in productive rearrangements about 87% or about 30% of the time, broadly matching IMGT annotations. At a false discovery rate of 0.05, a later analysis linked under 20,000 TCR beta sequences to specific HLA alleles. A further reported finding was that TCR beta sequences accurately predicted the HLA-A and HLA-B alleles for most subjects in the first cohort. Strong co-occurrence of HLA alleles, especially DR and DQ, made assigning TCR associations to individual alleles difficult. In a later analysis, HLA-associated TCR beta chains showed more clonal expansion and lower generation probabilities than non-associated chains that were equally common. The 87-base-pair reads could not distinguish some IMGT-functional V segments, including TRBV6-2 and TRBV6-3, so those segments were excluded. In both the original and validation cohorts, the classifier was reported to diagnose cytomegalovirus status with high specificity and sensitivity. The study listed approximately 150 TCR beta chains as associated with cytomegalovirus. Only TCR beta chains were sequenced in this cohort, and the absence of alpha or paired-chain data limited detectable features. Roughly 17 rarely observed V segments, including chromosome 9 orphons, were excluded from the earlier analysis of approximately 500 of the donors because counts were too low.

Libraries were constructed by the immunoSEQ multiplex PCR assay. A mixture of 60 forward primers for TCR Vbeta segments and 13 reverse primers for TCR Jbeta segments was used in the multiplex PCR. The CDR3 region of rearranged TCR beta genes was amplified from genomic DNA with a multiplex PCR assay. Amplified TCR beta libraries were sequenced as 87-base-pair reads on the Illumina HiSeq System. The authors processed their data as follows. Across the roughly 670 repertoires, a later analysis counted some 81 million unique TCR beta chains, roughly 11 million of which were shared by at least two donors. Raw reads were error-corrected and collapsed into unique sequences by a nearest-neighbor algorithm in which closely related sequences were merged to remove PCR and sequencing errors. CDR3 sequences were aligned to IMGT reference sequences to assign V, D and J gene segments. For a sequence to be retained, at least a six-nucleotide match to both a V gene segment and a J gene segment was required. Rearrangements were called productive when the CDR3 lacked stop codons and stayed in frame with V and J; all others were non-productive. CDR3 was defined according to IMGT convention as the region running from the second conserved V-encoded cysteine to the conserved J-encoded phenylalanine. The earlier analysis of about 530 of the donors excluded any sequence lacking an unambiguous match to a single V gene segment. In an earlier analysis of roughly 600 of the donors, a V segment was called functional when productive rearrangements were above 56.7%, and segregating when the standard deviation between donors exceeded 5%. A statistical classification framework was built for diagnosing cytomegalovirus status from the catalog of TCR beta chain sequences. In a later analysis, TCR nucleotide sequences were compared against IMGT/GENE-DB human TR gene sequences so that V and J genes could be assigned. A later analysis assigned CDR3 sequences and most-parsimonious VDJ recombination scenarios with the TCRdist pipeline. In a later analysis, each TCR beta chain was defined by its CDR3 amino acid sequence together with its V-gene family, and reads without a unique V-gene family were excluded. In a later analysis, 450 to 600 highly shared, low-generation-probability nucleotide sequences were removed to address suspected cross-contamination and a sequencing artifact. A later analysis calculated a clonal expansion index for each public chain from normalized within-repertoire ranks of inferred template counts. In a later analysis, generation probabilities were computed with a VDJ recombination model fitted to out-of-frame rearrangements, and the resulting probabilities were checked against IGoR. Hypergeometric tests were used in a later analysis to score TCR-TCR, TCR-HLA and TCR-CMV co-occurrence, with a repertoire-size bias correction applied to the TCR pairs. False discovery rates were estimated in a later analysis by permuting HLA or CMV assignments 20 times. In a later analysis, co-occurring TCRs were grouped using DBSCAN, with TCRdist sequence similarity added in when clustering inside HLA-allele-positive subsets. Co-occurrence clustering excluded repertoires with fewer than 30,000 or more than 120,000 public chains, plus five with anomalous nucleotide sharing. What TCRdb holds here is the immuneACCESS table cut down to in-frame rearrangements. Part of the clones is not present; checked against another copy, under half of the missing clones reflect an unresolved V gene, and the others are unexplained. That table gives V, J and clone size, and the DNA gave D and trimming. This sample has 150,000 to 200,000 clones in its table, and just over 70% of those were observed once. In total, the top ten clones hold approximately 5% of the sample.

The cohort consisted of more than 650 healthy bone marrow donors. Cohort members were all nominally healthy when sampled, although unrecorded immune exposures were likely present. The donor was CMV seropositive and belonged to the group of 250 to 300 seropositive cohort members. Each donor provided a peripheral blood sample, and peripheral blood mononuclear cells were used for TCR beta sequencing. Genomic DNA was extracted from the blood cell samples with the Qiagen DNeasy Blood Extraction Kit. For CDR1 and CDR2, the germline V gene (reference sequence) lists SEHNR and FQNEAQ. The CDR3 contains 15 residues, cysteine and phenylalanine counted. This entry keeps only the CDR3 DNA: 45 bases, framed from base 1. V ends up 0 bases short and J 7 bases short, with an unmatched junction base count of 5.

The clonotype was recovered from a man aged 18 to 30 in good health and CMV-seropositive. The chain was built from TRBV7-9 and TRBJ1-2; a stretch of 10 junction bases matches TRBD1. Source material: PBMCs. The CDR3 amino acid sequence is: CASSLATGGVGGYTF. Here is the DNA: TGTGCCAGCAGCTTAGCGACAGGGGGCGTGGGTGGCTACACCTTC. Here the CDR3 is joined to the reference TRBV7-9 and TRBJ1-2 genes, and the full variable domain is: DTGVSQNPRHKITKRGQNVTFRCDPISEHNRLYWYRQTLGQGPEFLTYFQNEAQLEKSRLLSDRFSAERPKGSFSTLEIQRTEQGDSAMYLCASSLATGGVGGYTFGSGTRLTVV.